The 13 T cell receptor beta chains below were found in one sample sequenced in a study of CD8 T cells in Susac syndrome. Random hexamers primed reverse transcription of about 0.45 to 1 ug RNA. TCRdb redid the calling of the immunoSEQ multiplex PCR reads with MiXCR, one entry per CDR3 protein. Altogether approximately 150,000 distinct CDR3 sequences are present, approximately 94% being singletons, with the ten largest covering about 0.09%. Sequencing was performed on CD4+ T cells from PBMCs. These receptors were obtained from a human donor with multiple sclerosis.

The chain carries TRBV29-1 and TRBJ2-2, with a possible D match to TRBD2 (6 bases). The germline V gene encodes CDR1 SQVTM and CDR2 ANQGSEA. The CDR3 is made up of 15 amino acids. Trimming left V 6 bases short and J 8 bases short, with 22 bases between. CDR3 in amino acids: CSVAPGLNHQGELFF. In DNA, the CDR3 is TGCAGCGTAGCACCGGGACTGAACCACCAAGGGGAGCTGTTTTTT.

The rearrangement links TRBV4-1 to TRBJ2-3; 8 nucleotides match TRBD2. The germline V gene encodes CDR1 MGHRA and CDR2 YSYEKL. This CDR3 comprises 15 residues. The junction had 3 bases not matched to a gene; V was cut back by 0 bases and J by 4 bases. The CDR3 loop reads CASSQDGRGSDTQYF. In nucleotides, the CDR3 is TGCGCCAGCAGCCAAGACGGGAGGGGCTCAGATACGCAGTATTTT.

The gene calls are TRBV28 and TRBJ2-7; D possibly matches TRBD1 or TRBD2 (5 bases each). In germline, CDR1 is MDHEN, CDR2 SYDVKM. V was cut by 5 bases and J by 0 bases, with 14 bases left in between. CDR3 length: 15 residues. The CDR3 spells CASSPGTGSSYEQYF. The CDR3, as DNA: TGTGCCAGCAGTCCCGGGACGGGGAGCTCCTACGAGCAGTACTTC.

The rearrangement links TRBV25-1 to TRBJ2-1, with D uncertain. Germline V CDR1 and CDR2: MGHDK, SYGVNS. Trimming shortened V by 3 bases and J by 8 bases, and 11 bases separated the two germline ends. There are 13 residues in the CDR3. DNA for the CDR3: TGTGCCAGCAGTGATTGGGTTGACGATGAGCAGTTCTTC. Residues: CASSDWVDDEQFF.

V and J are TRBV7-9 and TRBJ1-1; no reliable D call. There are 14 residues in the CDR3. The V gene's germline CDR1 is SEHNR and CDR2 FQNEAQ (reference sequence). The V gene lost 5 bases and the J gene lost 4 bases, with 14 bases spanning the gap. The CDR3 DNA is TGTGCCAGCAGCCCCGGAACCGTCGGCACTGAAGCTTTCTTT. Translation: CASSPGTVGTEAFF.

The chain is built from TRBV30 and TRBJ1-2; 8 bases match TRBD1. Germline-derived CDR1 and CDR2 are GTSNPN and SVGIG (reference sequence). The CDR3 runs 14 residues. V gave up 3 bases and J gave up 8 bases; unmatched junction bases: 11. The CDR3 loop is CAWRAGGIGGGYTF. CDR3 DNA sequence: TGTGCCTGGAGAGCAGGGGGCATAGGCGGCGGCTACACCTTC.

The chain couples TRBV14 to TRBJ2-3; D may correspond to TRBD1 or TRBD2 (6 bases each). Per germline, CDR1 SGHDN and CDR2 FVKESK. V gave up 4 bases and J gave up 8 bases, with 13 bases separating them. The CDR3 is 13 amino acids. The CDR3 bases are TGTGCCAGCAGCCGCGGAGGGGGGATTACGCAGTATTTT. Protein product: CASSRGGGITQYF.

The chain carries TRBV18 and TRBJ2-2; D not resolved. The CDR3 is made up of 15 amino acids. The V gene's germline CDR1 is KGHSH and CDR2 LQKENI. V was shortened by 5 bases and J by 7 bases, with 17 bases between the two germline ends. Here the CDR3 reads CASSSRTIPVGELFF. The DNA for the CDR3 is TGTGCCAGCTCATCTCGGACCATTCCGGTCGGGGAGCTGTTTTTT. Full variable domain (outside the CDR3, taken from reference TRBV18 and TRBJ2-2): NAGVMQNPRHLVRRRGQEARLRCSPMKGHSHVYWYRQLPEEGLKFMVYLQKENIIDESGMPKERFSAEFPKEGPSILRIQQVVRGDSAAYFCASSSRTIPVGELFFGEGSRLTVL.

The V call is TRBV6-2 or TRBV6-3, the J call TRBJ2-7; TRBD2 agrees at 8 bases. Germline CDR1 MNHEY, CDR2 SVGEGT. The CDR3 is 14 residues long. V shed 10 bases, J shed 5 bases, and the junction held 13 bases outside the gene matches. CDR3 nucleotides: TGTGCCACCCGGGGAGCGGGAGAACCCAACGAGCAGTACTTC. This translates into CATRGAGEPNEQYF.

A single count supports this clonotype. This chain joins TRBV6-2 or TRBV6-3 and TRBJ1-1; 7 nucleotides align to TRBD1. The CDR3 totals 14 residues. V was clipped by 8 bases and J by 0 bases; unmatched bases: 6. Germline values: CDR1 MNHEY, CDR2 SVGEGT. CDR3 in amino acids: CASGDRAMNTEAFF. CDR3 nucleotides: TGTGCCAGCGGAGACAGGGCCATGAACACTGAAGCTTTCTTT.

The CDR3 protein is CASSRSPGVSGELFF. In DNA form, the CDR3 reads TGTGCCAGCAGCAGATCCCCGGGGGTTTCCGGGGAGCTGTTTTTT. The J gene is TRBJ2-2, the V gene TRBV6-5; TRBD2 is a possible D gene (6 bases). The CDR3 covers 15 residues. CDR1 and CDR2 from the germline V gene are MNHEY and SVGAGI. The germline V and J ends were trimmed by 6 bases and 6 bases, with 17 bases remaining between them.

The chain carries TRBV19 and TRBJ2-1; no definite D call. The CDR3 contains 13 residues. V lost 3 bases, J lost 6 bases, and 9 bases lay in between. Germline V gene sequence: CDR1 LNHDA, CDR2 SQIVND (reference sequence). CDR3 residues: CASSIPAANEQFF. CDR3 nucleotides: TGTGCCAGTAGTATCCCCGCGGCCAATGAGCAGTTCTTC.

The V gene is TRBV19, the J gene TRBJ2-5; 9 nucleotides agree with TRBD1. Germline V lookup: CDR1 LNHDA, CDR2 SQIVND (reference sequence). Germline trimming cut 5 bases from V and 5 bases from J; bases unmatched to any gene: 6. CDR3 size: 14 residues. The DNA for the CDR3 is TGTGCCAGTAGTCCAACAGGGGGCCGGGAGACCCAGTACTTC. It encodes CASSPTGGRETQYF.